What follows describes a single T cell receptor beta chain. The entry originates in a study of blood T cell repertoires in COVID-19. About the study: The United States, Italy and Spain were the sources of the acute and convalescent COVID-19 samples. PBMCs, B-cell-depleted T cells, or T cells were the source of the cDNA or gDNA that made up the material.

The CDR3 consists of 13 residues. Germline loops: CDR1 MDHEN, CDR2 SYDVKM. Losses at the gene ends were 8 bases for V and 5 bases for J; bases not matched to a gene: 5. Enrollment of patients from Seattle took place during active infection, with longitudinal follow-up. In the original processing: Amplifying reference gene primers gave estimates of nucleated cell counts. Assay used: immunoSEQ multiplex PCR; TCRdb lists only in-frame clones, some missing. The V and J calls and clone size were taken over from that table, and D and trimming were inferred from the DNA. This table holds roughly 68,000 clones, about four fifths found once.

The sequenced material came from peripheral blood. The receptor was derived from a man in his 60s with COVID-19, enrolled during active disease. The chain carries TRBV28 and TRBJ1-5; 8 bases fit TRBD1. The CDR3 DNA is TGTGCCAGCGAAGACAGGGGTTATCAGCCCCAGCATTTT. Its protein is CASEDRGYQPQHF.